A selection of T cell receptor beta chains follows, all from one sample in a study of technical replicates of blood from a handful of donors. Some clones are missing from TCRdb's copy, which holds only in-frame ones; the method was immunoSEQ multiplex PCR. The sample lists tens of thousands of clones; approximately 91% were seen once. The source material was PBMCs. The source is a human donor in good health. Some clones in this sample may be carry-over from other donors' samples. The CDR3 runs from the conserved cysteine through the conserved F or W. Fields, in order: J gene, V gene, D gene, clone size, CDR3 DNA, CDR3 protein. A D gene is named only where the DNA matches it firmly. The listing skips clone size in some rows; elsewhere it reads once, few, many or a size class.

J gene: TRBJ1-5
V gene: TRBV19
D gene: TRBD1
clone size: .
CDR3 DNA: TGTGCCAGTAATCCGGGACAGGGTGAACAGCCCCAGCATTTT
CDR3 protein: CASNPGQGEQPQHF

J gene: TRBJ2-1
V gene: TRBV7-6
D gene: .
clone size: .
CDR3 DNA: TGTGCCAGCAGCTTTAGGACAGACAATGAGCAGTTCTTC
CDR3 protein: CASSFRTDNEQFF

J gene: TRBJ2-3
V gene: TRBV6-5
D gene: TRBD2
clone size: .
CDR3 DNA: TGTGCCAGCAGTTACTCCCTAGCGGGTTTGGGAGATACGCAGTATTTT
CDR3 protein: CASSYSLAGLGDTQYF

J gene: TRBJ2-2
V gene: TRBV11-3
D gene: .
clone size: few
CDR3 DNA: TGTGCCAGCAGCTTATTGAGCGGTGATGCCGGGGAGCTGTTTTTT
CDR3 protein: CASSLLSGDAGELFF

J gene: TRBJ2-5
V gene: TRBV4-3
D gene: .
clone size: .
CDR3 DNA: TGCGCCAGCAGCCAAGAGAGGCGTTTCCAAGAGACCCAGTACTTC
CDR3 protein: CASSQERRFQETQYF

J gene: TRBJ2-3
V gene: TRBV6-1
D gene: TRBD2
clone size: .
CDR3 DNA: TGTGCCAGCAGTGGACAACTAGCGGCGACAGATACGCAGTATTTT
CDR3 protein: CASSGQLAATDTQYF

J gene: TRBJ1-5
V gene: TRBV29-1
D gene: .
clone size: .
CDR3 DNA: TGCAGCGTTGGGCAATCCAGCAATCAGCCCCAGCATTTT
CDR3 protein: CSVGQSSNQPQHF

J gene: TRBJ2-3
V gene: TRBV18
D gene: .
clone size: .
CDR3 DNA: TGTGCCAGCTCACTAGCTAGCACAGATACGCAGTATTTT
CDR3 protein: CASSLASTDTQYF

J gene: TRBJ1-3
V gene: TRBV7-3
D gene: .
clone size: once
CDR3 DNA: TGTGCCAGCAGCTTAGGAGGAGGAAACACCATATATTTT
CDR3 protein: CASSLGGGNTIYF

J gene: TRBJ1-3
V gene: TRBV7-2
D gene: .
clone size: .
CDR3 DNA: TGTGCCAGCAGCTTAGATGCGGGAATTGGAAACACCATATATTTT
CDR3 protein: CASSLDAGIGNTIYF

J gene: TRBJ2-7
V gene: TRBV7-2
D gene: TRBD1
clone size: .
CDR3 DNA: TGTGCCAGCAGCTTAGAACACCGGACAGGGGAGCAGTACTTC
CDR3 protein: CASSLEHRTGEQYF

J gene: TRBJ1-2
V gene: TRBV6-5
D gene: TRBD1
clone size: .
CDR3 DNA: TGTGCCAGTACTGACAGGGCGGCTAACTATGGCTACACCTTC
CDR3 protein: CASTDRAANYGYTF

J gene: TRBJ1-3
V gene: TRBV18
D gene: TRBD1
clone size: .
CDR3 DNA: TGTGCCAGCTCACCCATGACAGGGGCCTCTGGGAACACCATATATTTT
CDR3 protein: CASSPMTGASGNTIYF

J gene: TRBJ2-5
V gene: TRBV4-3
D gene: .
clone size: once
CDR3 DNA: TGCGCCAGCAGCCAAGCCAGCCGGGGTTTGTACCAAGAGACCCAGTACTTC
CDR3 protein: CASSQASRGLYQETQYF

J gene: TRBJ1-1
V gene: TRBV2
D gene: .
clone size: once
CDR3 DNA: TGTGCCAGCAGTGGAGAACAGGAAACTGAAGCTTTCTTT
CDR3 protein: CASSGEQETEAFF

J gene: TRBJ1-1
V gene: TRBV30
D gene: .
clone size: .
CDR3 DNA: TGTGCCTGCAAAAACAGGGCTGGGGAAGCTTTCTTT
CDR3 protein: CACKNRAGEAFF

J gene: TRBJ2-5
V gene: TRBV7-6
D gene: .
clone size: .
CDR3 DNA: TGTGCCAGCAGCTTAGGAGTTGGAGAATTGGCCCAGTACTTC
CDR3 protein: CASSLGVGELAQYF

J gene: TRBJ1-5
V gene: TRBV27
D gene: TRBD1
clone size: .
CDR3 DNA: TGTGCCAGCAGTCAAGGACAGGGGGCCGGTCAGCCCCAGCATTTT
CDR3 protein: CASSQGQGAGQPQHF

J gene: TRBJ1-1
V gene: TRBV6-5
D gene: .
clone size: .
CDR3 DNA: TGTGCCAGCAGAGGACTTTACGAAGCTTTCTTT
CDR3 protein: CASRGLYEAFF